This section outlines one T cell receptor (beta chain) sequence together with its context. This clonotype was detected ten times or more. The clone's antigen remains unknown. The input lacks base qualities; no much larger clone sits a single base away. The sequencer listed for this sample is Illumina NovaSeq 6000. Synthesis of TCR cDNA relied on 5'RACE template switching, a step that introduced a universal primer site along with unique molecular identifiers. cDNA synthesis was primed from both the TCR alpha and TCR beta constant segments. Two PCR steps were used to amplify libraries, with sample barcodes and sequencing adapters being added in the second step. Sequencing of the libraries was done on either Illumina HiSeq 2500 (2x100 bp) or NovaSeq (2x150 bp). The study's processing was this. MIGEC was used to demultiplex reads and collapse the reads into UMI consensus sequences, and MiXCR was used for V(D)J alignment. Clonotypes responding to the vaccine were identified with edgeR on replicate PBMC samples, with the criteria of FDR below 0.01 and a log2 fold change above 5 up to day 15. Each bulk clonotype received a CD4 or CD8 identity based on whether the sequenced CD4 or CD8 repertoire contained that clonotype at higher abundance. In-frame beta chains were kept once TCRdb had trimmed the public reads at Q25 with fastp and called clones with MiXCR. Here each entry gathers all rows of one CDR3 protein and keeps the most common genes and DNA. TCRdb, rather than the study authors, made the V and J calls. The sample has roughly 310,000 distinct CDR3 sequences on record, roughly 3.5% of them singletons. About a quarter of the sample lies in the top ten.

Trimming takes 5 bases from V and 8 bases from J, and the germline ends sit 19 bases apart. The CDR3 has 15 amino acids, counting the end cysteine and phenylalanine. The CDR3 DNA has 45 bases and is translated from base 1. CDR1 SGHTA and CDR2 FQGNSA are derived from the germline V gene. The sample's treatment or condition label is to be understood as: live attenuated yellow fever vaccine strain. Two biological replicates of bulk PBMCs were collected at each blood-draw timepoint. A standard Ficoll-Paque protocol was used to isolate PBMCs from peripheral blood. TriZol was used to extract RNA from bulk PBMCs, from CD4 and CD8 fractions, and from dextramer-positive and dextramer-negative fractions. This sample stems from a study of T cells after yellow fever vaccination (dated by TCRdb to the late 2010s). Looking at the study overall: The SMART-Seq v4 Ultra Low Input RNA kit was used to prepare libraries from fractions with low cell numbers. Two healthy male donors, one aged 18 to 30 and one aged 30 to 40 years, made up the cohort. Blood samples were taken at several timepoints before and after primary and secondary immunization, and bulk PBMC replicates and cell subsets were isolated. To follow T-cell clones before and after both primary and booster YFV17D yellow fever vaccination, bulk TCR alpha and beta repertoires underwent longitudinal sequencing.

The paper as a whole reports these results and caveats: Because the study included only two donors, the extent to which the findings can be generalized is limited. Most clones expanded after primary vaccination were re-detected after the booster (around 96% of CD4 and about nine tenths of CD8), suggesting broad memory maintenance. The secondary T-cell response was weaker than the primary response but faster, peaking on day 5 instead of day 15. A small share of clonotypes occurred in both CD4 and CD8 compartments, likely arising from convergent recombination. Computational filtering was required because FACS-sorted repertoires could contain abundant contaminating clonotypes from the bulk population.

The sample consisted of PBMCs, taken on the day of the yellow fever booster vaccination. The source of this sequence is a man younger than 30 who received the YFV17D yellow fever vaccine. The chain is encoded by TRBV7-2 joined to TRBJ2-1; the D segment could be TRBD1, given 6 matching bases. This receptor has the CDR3 CASSQPQGRRDEQFF. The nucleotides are TGTGCCAGCAGCCAACCACAGGGAAGACGCGATGAGCAGTTCTTC.